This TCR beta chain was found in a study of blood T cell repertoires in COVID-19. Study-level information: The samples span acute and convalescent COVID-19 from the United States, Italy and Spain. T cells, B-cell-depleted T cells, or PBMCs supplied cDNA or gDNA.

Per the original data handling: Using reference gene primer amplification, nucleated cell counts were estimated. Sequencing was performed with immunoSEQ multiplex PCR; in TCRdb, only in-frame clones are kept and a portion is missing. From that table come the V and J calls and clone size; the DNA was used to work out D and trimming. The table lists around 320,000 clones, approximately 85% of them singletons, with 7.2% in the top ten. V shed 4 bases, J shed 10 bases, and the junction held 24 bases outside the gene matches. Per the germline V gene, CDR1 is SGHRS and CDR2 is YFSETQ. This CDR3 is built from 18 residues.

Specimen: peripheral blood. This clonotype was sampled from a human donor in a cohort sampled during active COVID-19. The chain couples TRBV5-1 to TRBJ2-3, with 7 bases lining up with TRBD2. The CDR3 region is CASSRTVGEGTTRMAQYF. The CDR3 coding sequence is TGCGCCAGCAGCCGCACAGTTGGGGAGGGCACGACAAGGATGGCGCAGTATTTT.